The rows below give T cell receptor beta chains drawn from one sample of a study of Graves' ophthalmopathy and Graves' hyperthyroidism. TCRdb redid the calling of the multiplex PCR reads with MiXCR, one entry per CDR3 protein. The table includes about 400,000 distinct CDR3 sequences, 15% to 20% detected once. Sequenced input: peripheral blood. The receptors shown here come from a woman aged 18-35 years with Graves' ophthalmopathy. CDR3s include the opening cysteine and the closing phenylalanine or tryptophan. A D gene is named only where the DNA matches it firmly. Clone size is shown for a subset of rows, as once, few, many or a class of expanded clone.

>TRBV12-3/TRBV12-4|.|.|TRBJ1-1
TGTGCCAGCAGTCGACCCCCACAGGAGGGCGCTTTCTTT
CASSRPPQEGAFF
>TRBV11-2|.|many|TRBJ2-7
TGTGCCAGCAGCTTCTTAGACCCAGGGATCTTTGATTACGAGCAGTACTTC
CASSFLDPGIFDYEQYF
>TRBV29-1|TRBD2|many|TRBJ2-7
TGCAGCGTATGGGGCGGGAGCACCTACGAGCAGTACTTC
CSVWGGSTYEQYF
>TRBV12-3/TRBV12-4|TRBD1|.|TRBJ1-6
TGTGCCAGCAGTCCGGACAGGGCGCCGACAAGCACCCTCCACTTT
CASSPDRAPTSTLHF
>TRBV12-3/TRBV12-4|.|many|TRBJ1-1
TGTGCCAGCAGCTTAAAGGTGAACACTGAAGCTTTCTTT
CASSLKVNTEAFF
>TRBV19|TRBD1|many|TRBJ1-5
TGTGCCAGTGCAACCGGGACAGGGAGCAATCAGCCCCAGCATTTT
CASATGTGSNQPQHF
>TRBV24-1|.|many|TRBJ1-2
TGTGCCACCAGTCGTTGGGGCTATGGCTACACCTTC
CATSRWGYGYTF
>TRBV27|TRBD2|many|TRBJ2-5
TGTGCCAGCAGCGGACTAGCGGCAGGTGGGACCCAGTACTTC
CASSGLAAGGTQYF
>TRBV9|.|.|TRBJ1-1
TGTGCCAGCAGCGTAGCCCCCGGGACGAACACTGAAGCTTTCTTT
CASSVAPGTNTEAFF
>TRBV5-6|TRBD1|many|TRBJ1-1
TGTGCCAGCAGCTTTGTGCCAGGGGGGAACACTGAAGCTTTCTTT
CASSFVPGGNTEAFF
>TRBV11-2|.|many|TRBJ2-5
TGTGCCAGCAGCCGACGGGCGAACCAAGAGACCCAGTACTTC
CASSRRANQETQYF
>TRBV6-1|TRBD2|many|TRBJ2-3
TGTGCCAGCAGCTGGACTAGCGGGGCCACAGATACGCAGTATTTT
CASSWTSGATDTQYF
>TRBV18|.|many|TRBJ2-2
TGTGCCAGCTCACCACCTACCGGGGACACCGGGGAGCTGTTTTTT
CASSPPTGDTGELFF
>TRBV6-1|.|many|TRBJ2-5
TGTGCCAGCACCCCTGGGGGGGGGCCCCAGTACTTC
CASTPGGGPQYF
>TRBV29-1|TRBD1|many|TRBJ1-1
TGCAGCGTGGCAACAGGGGCCTTGAACACTGAAGCTTTCTTT
CSVATGALNTEAFF
>TRBV6-4|TRBD1|.|TRBJ1-2
TGTGCCAGCAGCTCGCGACCGGGACAGGGTCCTGATGGCTACACCTTC
CASSSRPGQGPDGYTF
>TRBV12-3/TRBV12-4|TRBD1|many|TRBJ2-7
TGTGCCAGCAGCATAGGTCCCACCGGGACAGGGGGCATATCGGACTTC
CASSIGPTGTGGISDF
>TRBV6-2/TRBV6-3|.|many|TRBJ2-5
TGTGCCAGCGAGGGAGTCAAAGAGACCCAGTACTTC
CASEGVKETQYF
>TRBV7-2|.|many|TRBJ1-1
TGTGCCAGCAGCTTAGTGAACAGAAGATTCCCTGAAGCTTTCTTT
CASSLVNRRFPEAFF
>TRBV5-1|.|many|TRBJ1-1
TGCGCCAGCAGCTCAAGTTTGGGACAGAACACTGAAGCTTTCTTT
CASSSSLGQNTEAFF
>TRBV5-1|.|.|TRBJ2-7
TGCGCCAGCAGCTGGGACGGAGCCTACGAGCAGTACTTC
CASSWDGAYEQYF
>TRBV27|.|many|TRBJ2-7
TGTGCCAGCAGTTTAAGGGGGGCCTACGAGCAGTACTTC
CASSLRGAYEQYF
>TRBV6-5|TRBD1|many|TRBJ2-2
TGTGCCAGCAGTTACTCTGGACAGGGTGCGCTGTTTTTT
CASSYSGQGALFF
>TRBV28|.|once|TRBJ2-7
TGTGCCAGCAGTACGTTCGCGGAGAGTTACGAGCAGTACTTC
CASSTFAESYEQYF
>TRBV12-3/TRBV12-4|TRBD1|.|TRBJ1-2
TGTGCCAGCAGTTCGACAGGGTTATCCTATGGCTACACCTTC
CASSSTGLSYGYTF
>TRBV3-1|.|many|TRBJ1-5
TGTGCCAGCAGCCAAGGCAGGAATAGCAATCAGCCCCAGCATTTT
CASSQGRNSNQPQHF
>TRBV12-3/TRBV12-4|.|many|TRBJ1-1
TGTGCCAGCAGTTTTCCAAACGGGGGGGCGGCAGGAGAAGCTTTCTTT
CASSFPNGGAAGEAFF
>TRBV6-1|.|.|TRBJ2-2
TGTGCCAGCAGCCGGGGGTACACCGGGGAGCTGTTTTTT
CASSRGYTGELFF
>TRBV20-1|TRBD1|many|TRBJ1-2
TGCAGTGCTGGATCAGACAGGGTCGATGGCTACACCTTC
CSAGSDRVDGYTF
>TRBV6-5|.|many|TRBJ1-1
TGTGCCAGCAGTTACGGGGGGCCTCCTGAAGCTTTCTTT
CASSYGGPPEAFF
>TRBV19|TRBD1|many|TRBJ1-1
TGTGCCAGTACTCGTTCTGGACAGGGGCGCATGAACACTGAAGCTTTCTTT
CASTRSGQGRMNTEAFF
>TRBV28|.|.|TRBJ1-1
TGTGCCAGCAGTTTAGCCGACACAGGGAACACTGAAGCTTTCTTT
CASSLADTGNTEAFF
>TRBV7-6|.|many|TRBJ2-2
TGTGCCAGCAGCTCTTCGGGGCCCGGGGAGCTGTTTTTT
CASSSSGPGELFF
>TRBV11-1|TRBD2|.|TRBJ2-5
TGTGCCAGCAGCAGCCGAAGGACTAGCGGGCAAGAGACCCAGTACTTC
CASSSRRTSGQETQYF
>TRBV19|TRBD1|.|TRBJ1-5
TGTGCCAGTAGTATCCAGGGGGCTCAGCCCCAGCATTTT
CASSIQGAQPQHF
>TRBV12-3/TRBV12-4|.|many|TRBJ1-1
TGTGCCAGCAGACCACGGACGGGGAACACTGAAGCTTTCTTT
CASRPRTGNTEAFF
>TRBV7-2|.|many|TRBJ2-7
TGTGCCAGCAGCTTATCACCAGCGGGGGACAGGGAGCAGTACTTC
CASSLSPAGDREQYF
>TRBV7-3|.|many|TRBJ2-7
TGTGCCAGCAGCTTATCTAGTTTGGATGAGCAGTACTTC
CASSLSSLDEQYF
>TRBV11-2|.|many|TRBJ1-1
TGTGCCAGCAGCCCCCTTGGCGGACAGTCGAACACTGAAGCTTTCTTT
CASSPLGGQSNTEAFF
>TRBV28|.|few|TRBJ2-7
TGTGCCAGCAGTTCCCTCCGGCGCCCTCGCGAGCAGTACTTC
CASSSLRRPREQYF
>TRBV6-2/TRBV6-3|.|.|TRBJ1-2
TGTGCCAGCAGTCCGGTAGACGGCTATGGCTACACCTTC
CASSPVDGYGYTF
>TRBV7-2|.|many|TRBJ1-1
TGTGCCAGCAGCTTTTCGGGGGTTGTGGCTGAAGCTTTCTTT
CASSFSGVVAEAFF